What follows are 3 T cell receptor beta chains derived from one specimen sequenced in a study of cytomegalovirus exposure and HLA in healthy donors. The PCR used 60 Vbeta and 13 Jbeta primers. Measured with immunoSEQ multiplex PCR; TCRdb has only the in-frame clones, and not every one. The data hold some 180,000 clones, with roughly 80% observed a single time. Sequencing input: PBMCs. The source is a woman in her 30s in good health and CMV-seronegative.

This clone was found a few times. V is TRBV10-3 and J is TRBJ2-3; 9 bases agree with TRBD2. V dropped 1 base and J dropped 6; count of bases not matched to a gene: 5. The CDR3 runs to 15 residues. Germline CDR1 ENHRY, CDR2 SYGVKD. The chain's CDR3 is CAISEYSGRSDTQYF. Written as DNA, the CDR3 is TGTGCCATCAGTGAGTACAGCGGGAGGTCTGATACGCAGTATTTT.

The rearrangement uses TRBV6-5 and TRBJ2-1; the D is unclear. This CDR3 has 15 amino acids. Germline values: CDR1 MNHEY, CDR2 SVGAGI. Deletions cut 5 bases from V and 5 bases from J, with 16 bases between. The CDR3 loop is CASSPGRILNNEQFF. CDR3 in DNA: TGTGCCAGCAGTCCCGGTCGAATCTTGAACAATGAGCAGTTCTTC.

The rearrangement uses TRBV19 and TRBJ1-5, with a possible D match to TRBD1 (5 bases). This CDR3 is 14 amino acids long. CDR1 is LNHDA and CDR2 is SQIVND in the germline V gene (reference sequence). V shed 3 bases and J shed 2 bases, with 8 bases lying between them. This CDR3 reads CASSMIGGNQPQHF. The CDR3 nucleotides read TGTGCCAGTAGTATGATAGGGGGCAATCAGCCCCAGCATTTT.